This TCR beta chain stems from a study of blood T cell repertoires in COVID-19. In the study overall: From the United States, Italy and Spain came samples of acute and convalescent COVID-19. T cells, B-cell-depleted T cells, or PBMCs supplied cDNA or gDNA.

Original analysis: Amplification of reference gene primers was used by the study to estimate nucleated cell counts. Sequencing used immunoSEQ multiplex PCR; TCRdb keeps in-frame clones, though not all of them. V and J calls and clone size come straight from that table; D and trimming were deduced from the DNA. Here the sample spans some 280,000 clones, roughly 88% being singletons. Germline lookup yields CDR1 SGHDN and CDR2 FVKESK. CDR3 length equals 14 residues. V was pared by 4 bases and J by 6 bases, with 16 bases between. The sample comprised peripheral blood. The chain joins TRBV14 to TRBJ2-7; the D gene is possibly TRBD2 (5 bases). This clonotype was sampled from a woman in her twenties or thirties with active or convalescent COVID-19. The CDR3 nucleotides read TGTGCCAGCAGCCCCCCGGGGTTAGGGAGCGAGCAGTACTTC. It yields the protein CASSPPGLGSEQYF. The full variable domain, completed using reference TRBV14 and TRBJ2-7, is EAGVTQFPSHSVIEKGQTVTLRCDPISGHDNLYWYRRVMGKEIKFLLHFVKESKQDESGMPNNRFLAERTGGTYSTLKVQPAELEDSGVYFCASSPPGLGSEQYFGPGTRLTVT.